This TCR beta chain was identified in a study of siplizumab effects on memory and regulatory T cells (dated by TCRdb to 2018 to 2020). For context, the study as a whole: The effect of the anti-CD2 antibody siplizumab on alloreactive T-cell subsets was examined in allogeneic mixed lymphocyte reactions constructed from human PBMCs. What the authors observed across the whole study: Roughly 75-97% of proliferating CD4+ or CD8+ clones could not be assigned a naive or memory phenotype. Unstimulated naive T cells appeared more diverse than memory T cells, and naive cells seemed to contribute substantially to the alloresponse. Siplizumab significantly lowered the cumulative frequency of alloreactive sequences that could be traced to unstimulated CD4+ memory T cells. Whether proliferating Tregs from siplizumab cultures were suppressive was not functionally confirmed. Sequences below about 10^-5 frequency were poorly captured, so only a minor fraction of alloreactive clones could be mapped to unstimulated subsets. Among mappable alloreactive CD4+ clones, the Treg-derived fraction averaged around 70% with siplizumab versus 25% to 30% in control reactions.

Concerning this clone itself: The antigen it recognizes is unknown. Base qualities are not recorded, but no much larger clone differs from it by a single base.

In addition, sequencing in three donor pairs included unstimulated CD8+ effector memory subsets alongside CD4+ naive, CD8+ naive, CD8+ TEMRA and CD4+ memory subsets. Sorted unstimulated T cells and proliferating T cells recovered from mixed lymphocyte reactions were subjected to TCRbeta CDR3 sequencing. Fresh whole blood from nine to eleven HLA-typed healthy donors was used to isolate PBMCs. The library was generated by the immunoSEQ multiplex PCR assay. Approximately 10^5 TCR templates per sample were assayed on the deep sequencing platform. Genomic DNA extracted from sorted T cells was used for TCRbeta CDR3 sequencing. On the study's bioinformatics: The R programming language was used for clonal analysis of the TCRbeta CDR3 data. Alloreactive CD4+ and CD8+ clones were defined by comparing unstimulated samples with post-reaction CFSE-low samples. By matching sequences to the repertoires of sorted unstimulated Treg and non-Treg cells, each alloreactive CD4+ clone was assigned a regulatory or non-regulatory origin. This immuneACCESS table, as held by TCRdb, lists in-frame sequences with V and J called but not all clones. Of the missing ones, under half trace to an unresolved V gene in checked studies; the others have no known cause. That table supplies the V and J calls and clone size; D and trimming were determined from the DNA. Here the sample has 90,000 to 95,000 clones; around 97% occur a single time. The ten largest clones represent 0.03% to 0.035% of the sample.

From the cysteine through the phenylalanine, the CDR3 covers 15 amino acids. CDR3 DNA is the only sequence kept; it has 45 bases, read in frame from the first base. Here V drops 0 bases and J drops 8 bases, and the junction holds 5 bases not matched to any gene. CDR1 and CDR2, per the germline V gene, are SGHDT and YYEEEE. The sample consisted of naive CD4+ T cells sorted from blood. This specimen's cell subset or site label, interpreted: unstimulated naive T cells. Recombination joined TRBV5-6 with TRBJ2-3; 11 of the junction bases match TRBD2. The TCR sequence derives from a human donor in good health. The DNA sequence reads TGTGCCAGCAGCTTGGGACTAGCGGGGCCAGGTACGCAGTATTTT. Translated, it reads CASSLGLAGPGTQYF.